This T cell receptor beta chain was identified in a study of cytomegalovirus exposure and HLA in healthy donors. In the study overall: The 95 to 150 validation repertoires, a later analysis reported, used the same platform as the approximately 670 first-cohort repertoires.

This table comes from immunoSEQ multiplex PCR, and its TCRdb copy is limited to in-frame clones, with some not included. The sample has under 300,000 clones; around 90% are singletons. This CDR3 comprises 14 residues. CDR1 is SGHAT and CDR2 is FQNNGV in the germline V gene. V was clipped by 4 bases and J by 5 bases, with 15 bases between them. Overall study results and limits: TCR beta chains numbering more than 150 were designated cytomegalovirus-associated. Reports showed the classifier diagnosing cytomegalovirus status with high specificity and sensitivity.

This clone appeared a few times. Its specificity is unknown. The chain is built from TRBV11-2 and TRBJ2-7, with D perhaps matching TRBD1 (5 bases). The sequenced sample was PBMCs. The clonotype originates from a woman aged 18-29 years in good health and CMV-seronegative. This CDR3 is CASSSPQGRDEQYF. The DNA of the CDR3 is TGTGCCAGCAGCTCGCCCCAGGGTCGAGACGAGCAGTACTTC.